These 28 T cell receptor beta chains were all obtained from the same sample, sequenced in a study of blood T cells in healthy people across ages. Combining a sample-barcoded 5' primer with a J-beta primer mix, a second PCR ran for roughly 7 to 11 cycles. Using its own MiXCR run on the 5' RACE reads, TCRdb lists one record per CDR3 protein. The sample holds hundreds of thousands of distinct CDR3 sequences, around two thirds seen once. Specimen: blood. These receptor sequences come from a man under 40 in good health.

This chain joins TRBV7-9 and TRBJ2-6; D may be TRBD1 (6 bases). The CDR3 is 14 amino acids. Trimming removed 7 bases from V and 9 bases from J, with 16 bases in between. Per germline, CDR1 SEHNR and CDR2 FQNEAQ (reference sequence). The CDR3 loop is CASTHRVNGNVLTF. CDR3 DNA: TGTGCCAGCACCCACAGGGTTAACGGCAACGTCCTGACTTTC.

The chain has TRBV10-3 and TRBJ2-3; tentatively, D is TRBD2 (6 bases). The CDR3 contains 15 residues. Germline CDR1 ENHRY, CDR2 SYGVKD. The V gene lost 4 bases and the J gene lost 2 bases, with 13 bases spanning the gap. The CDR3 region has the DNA TGTGCCATCAGTGCCGGGACTCCTACCACAGATACGCAGTATTTT. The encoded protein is CAISAGTPTTDTQYF.

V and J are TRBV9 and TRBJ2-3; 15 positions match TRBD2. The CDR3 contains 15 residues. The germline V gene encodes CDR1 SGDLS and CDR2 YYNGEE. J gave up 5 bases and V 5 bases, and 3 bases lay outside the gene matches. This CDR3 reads CASSGLAGGQDTQYF. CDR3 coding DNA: TGTGCCAGCAGTGGACTAGCGGGGGGGCAAGATACGCAGTATTTT.

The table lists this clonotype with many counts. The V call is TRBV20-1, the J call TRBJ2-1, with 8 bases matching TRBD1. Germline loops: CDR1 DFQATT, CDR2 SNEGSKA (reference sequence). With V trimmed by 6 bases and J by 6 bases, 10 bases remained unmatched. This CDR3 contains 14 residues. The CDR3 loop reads CSALSRTGTNEQFF. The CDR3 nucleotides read TGCAGTGCCCTGTCTCGGACAGGGACCAATGAGCAGTTCTTC.

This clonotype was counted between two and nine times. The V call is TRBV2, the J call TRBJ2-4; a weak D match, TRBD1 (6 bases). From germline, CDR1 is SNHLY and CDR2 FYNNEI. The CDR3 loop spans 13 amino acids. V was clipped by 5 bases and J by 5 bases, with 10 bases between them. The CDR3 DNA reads TGTGCCAGCAGTCGGGACACGGAAAACATTCAGTACTTC. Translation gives CASSRDTENIQYF.

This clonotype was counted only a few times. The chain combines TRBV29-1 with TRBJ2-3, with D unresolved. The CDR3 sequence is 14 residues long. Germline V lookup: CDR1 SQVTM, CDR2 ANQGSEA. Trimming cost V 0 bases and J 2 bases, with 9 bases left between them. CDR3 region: CSVEEAPDTDTQYF. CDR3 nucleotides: TGCAGCGTTGAAGAGGCGCCAGACACAGATACGCAGTATTTT.

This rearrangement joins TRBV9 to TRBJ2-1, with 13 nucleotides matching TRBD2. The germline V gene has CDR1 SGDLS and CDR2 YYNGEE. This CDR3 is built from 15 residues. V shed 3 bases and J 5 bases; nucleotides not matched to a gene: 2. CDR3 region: CASSAGLAGDNEQFF. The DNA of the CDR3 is TGTGCCAGCAGCGCCGGACTAGCGGGGGACAATGAGCAGTTCTTC.

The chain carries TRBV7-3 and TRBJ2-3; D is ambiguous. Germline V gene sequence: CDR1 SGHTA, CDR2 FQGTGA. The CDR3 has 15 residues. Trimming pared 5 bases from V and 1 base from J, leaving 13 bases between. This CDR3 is CASSQSETRTDTQYF. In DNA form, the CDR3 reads TGTGCCAGCAGCCAATCTGAGACCCGCACAGATACGCAGTATTTT.

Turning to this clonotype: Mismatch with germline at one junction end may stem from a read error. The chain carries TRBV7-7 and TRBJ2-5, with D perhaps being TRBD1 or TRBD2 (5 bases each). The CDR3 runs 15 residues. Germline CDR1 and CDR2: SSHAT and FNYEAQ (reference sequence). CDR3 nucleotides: TGTGCTAGCAGCTTAAACGGGGACCCCTCAGAGACCCAGTACTTC. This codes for CASSLNGDPSETQYF.

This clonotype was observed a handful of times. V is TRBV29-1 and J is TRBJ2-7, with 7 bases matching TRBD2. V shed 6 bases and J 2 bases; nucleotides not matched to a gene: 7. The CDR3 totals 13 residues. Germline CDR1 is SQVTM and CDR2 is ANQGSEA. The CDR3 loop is CSVETGGTYEQYF. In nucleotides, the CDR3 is TGCAGCGTGGAAACCGGGGGGACCTACGAGCAGTACTTC.

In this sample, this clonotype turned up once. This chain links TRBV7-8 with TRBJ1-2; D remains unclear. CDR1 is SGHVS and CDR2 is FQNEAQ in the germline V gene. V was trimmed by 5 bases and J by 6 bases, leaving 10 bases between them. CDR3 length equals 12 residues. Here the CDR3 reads CASSPRVDGYTF. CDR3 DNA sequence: TGTGCCAGCAGCCCCCGCGTGGATGGCTACACCTTC.

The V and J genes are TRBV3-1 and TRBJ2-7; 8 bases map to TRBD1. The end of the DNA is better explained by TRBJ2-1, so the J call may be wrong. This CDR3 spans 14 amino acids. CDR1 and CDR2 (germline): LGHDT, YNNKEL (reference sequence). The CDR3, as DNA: TGTGCCAGCAGCCAAGGTAGGGGGACAGGTGAGCAGTTCTTC. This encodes CASSQGRGTGEQFF.

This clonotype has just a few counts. The chain's CDR3 is CATSAGTGVGEQFF. In DNA, the CDR3 is TGTGCCACTTCCGCCGGGACAGGGGTAGGTGAGCAGTTCTTC. The rearrangement uses TRBV7-3 and TRBJ2-1; 10 nucleotides line up with TRBD1. This CDR3 spans 14 amino acids. The J segment lost 9 bases and the V segment lost 10 bases, leaving 12 bases of the junction unmatched. The germline CDR1 and CDR2 sequences are SGHTA and FQGTGA.

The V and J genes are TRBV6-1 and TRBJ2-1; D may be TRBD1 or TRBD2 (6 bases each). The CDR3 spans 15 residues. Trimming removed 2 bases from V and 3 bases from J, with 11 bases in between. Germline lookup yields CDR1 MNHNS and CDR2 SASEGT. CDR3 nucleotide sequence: TGTGCCAGCAGTGAAACCGGGGGCGGCTACAATGAGCAGTTCTTC. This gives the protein CASSETGGGYNEQFF.

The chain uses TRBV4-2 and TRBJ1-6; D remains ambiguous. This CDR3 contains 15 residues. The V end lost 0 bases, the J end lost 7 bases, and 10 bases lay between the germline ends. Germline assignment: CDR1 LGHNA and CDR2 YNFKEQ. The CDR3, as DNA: TGTGCCAGCAGCCAAGACGCGACAATGAATTCACCCCTCCACTTT. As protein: CASSQDATMNSPLHF.

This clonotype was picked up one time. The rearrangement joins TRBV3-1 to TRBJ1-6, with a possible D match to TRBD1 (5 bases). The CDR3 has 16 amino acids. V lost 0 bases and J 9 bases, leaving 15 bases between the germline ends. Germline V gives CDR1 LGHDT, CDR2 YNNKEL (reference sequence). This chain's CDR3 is CASSQDLAAGSSPLHF. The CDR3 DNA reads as TGTGCCAGCAGCCAAGATCTGGCGGCAGGGTCTTCACCCCTCCACTTT.

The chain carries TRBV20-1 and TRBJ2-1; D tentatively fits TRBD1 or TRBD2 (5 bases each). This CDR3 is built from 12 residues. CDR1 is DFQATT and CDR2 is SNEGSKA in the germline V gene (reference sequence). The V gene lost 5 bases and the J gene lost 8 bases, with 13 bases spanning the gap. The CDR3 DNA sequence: TGCAGTGCTTCCGGGGCGAGGGATGAGCAGTTCTTC. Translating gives CSASGARDEQFF.

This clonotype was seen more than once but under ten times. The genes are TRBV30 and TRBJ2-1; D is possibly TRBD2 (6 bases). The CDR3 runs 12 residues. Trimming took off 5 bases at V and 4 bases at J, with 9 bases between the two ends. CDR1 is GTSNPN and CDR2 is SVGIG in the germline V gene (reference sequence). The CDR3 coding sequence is TGTGCCTGGTACGGGGGATACAATGAGCAGTTCTTC. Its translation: CAWYGGYNEQFF.

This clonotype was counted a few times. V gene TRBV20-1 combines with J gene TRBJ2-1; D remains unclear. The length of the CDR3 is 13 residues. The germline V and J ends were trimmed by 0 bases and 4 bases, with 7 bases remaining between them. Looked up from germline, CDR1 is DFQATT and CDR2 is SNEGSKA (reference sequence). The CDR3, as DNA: TGCAGTGCTAGAGATCAAGGTTACAATGAGCAGTTCTTC. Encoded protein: CSARDQGYNEQFF.

CDR3 in DNA: TGTGCCAGCAGTGAAACAGGGAGTCCCTACGAGCAGTACTTC. Its protein is CASSETGSPYEQYF. This rearrangement joins TRBV6-5 to TRBJ2-7, with a possible D match to TRBD1 (6 bases). V lost 5 bases and J 2 bases, leaving 13 bases between the germline ends. The CDR3 is made up of 14 amino acids. The V gene's germline CDR1 is MNHEY and CDR2 SVGAGI.

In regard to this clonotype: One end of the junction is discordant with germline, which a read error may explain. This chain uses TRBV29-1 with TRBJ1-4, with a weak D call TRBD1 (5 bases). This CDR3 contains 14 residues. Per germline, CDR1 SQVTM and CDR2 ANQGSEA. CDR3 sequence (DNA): TGCAGCGTCCAGAGAGGGGTGCCTAATGAAAAGCTGTTTTTT. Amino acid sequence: CSVQRGVPNEKLFF.

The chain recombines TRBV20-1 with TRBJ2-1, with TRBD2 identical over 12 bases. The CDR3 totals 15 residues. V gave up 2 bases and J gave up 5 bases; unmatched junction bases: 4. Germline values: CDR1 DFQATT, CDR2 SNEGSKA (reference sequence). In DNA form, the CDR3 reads TGCAGTGCTAGAAAGCTAGCGGGGGGGCACAATGAGCAGTTCTTC. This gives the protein CSARKLAGGHNEQFF.

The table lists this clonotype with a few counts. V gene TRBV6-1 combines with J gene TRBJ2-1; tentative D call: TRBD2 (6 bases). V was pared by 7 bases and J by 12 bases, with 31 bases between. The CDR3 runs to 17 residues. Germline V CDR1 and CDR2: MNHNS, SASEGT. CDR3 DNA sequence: TGTGCCAGCACGTCCCCGGGGGTGGCGTCGTTCTTACACGGGCAGTTCTTC. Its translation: CASTSPGVASFLHGQFF.

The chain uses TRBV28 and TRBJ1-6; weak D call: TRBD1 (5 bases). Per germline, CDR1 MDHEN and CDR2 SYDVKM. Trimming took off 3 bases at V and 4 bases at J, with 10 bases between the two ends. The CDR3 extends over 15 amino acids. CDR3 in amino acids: CASSFGGMYNSPLHF. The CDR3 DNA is TGTGCCAGCAGTTTCGGGGGAATGTATAATTCACCCCTCCACTTT.

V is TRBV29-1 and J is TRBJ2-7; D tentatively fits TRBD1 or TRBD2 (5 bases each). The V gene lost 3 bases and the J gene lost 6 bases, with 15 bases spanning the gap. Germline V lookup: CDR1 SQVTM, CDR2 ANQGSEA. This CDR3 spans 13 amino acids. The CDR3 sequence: CSVETALRGEQYF. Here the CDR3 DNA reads TGCAGCGTTGAGACCGCATTGAGGGGCGAGCAGTACTTC.

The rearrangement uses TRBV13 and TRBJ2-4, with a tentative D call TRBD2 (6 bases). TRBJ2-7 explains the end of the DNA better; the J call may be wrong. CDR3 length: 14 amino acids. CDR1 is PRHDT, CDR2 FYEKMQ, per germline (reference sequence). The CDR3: CASSFRRLVSEQYF. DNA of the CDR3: TGTGCCAGCAGCTTCCGAAGACTAGTCTCCGAGCAGTACTTC.

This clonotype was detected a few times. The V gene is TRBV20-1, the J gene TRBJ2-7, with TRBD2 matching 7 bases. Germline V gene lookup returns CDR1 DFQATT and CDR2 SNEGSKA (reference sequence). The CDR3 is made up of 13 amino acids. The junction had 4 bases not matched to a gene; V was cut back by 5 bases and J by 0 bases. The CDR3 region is CSAQGTISYEQYF. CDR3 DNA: TGCAGTGCTCAAGGGACTATCTCCTACGAGCAGTACTTC.

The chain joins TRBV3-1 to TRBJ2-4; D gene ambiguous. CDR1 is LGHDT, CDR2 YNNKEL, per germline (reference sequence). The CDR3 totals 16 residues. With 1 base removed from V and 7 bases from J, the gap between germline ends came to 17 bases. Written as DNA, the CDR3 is TGTGCCAGCAGCCAAGGAATCGCCCCCCTTGGGAACATTCAGTACTTC. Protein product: CASSQGIAPLGNIQYF.